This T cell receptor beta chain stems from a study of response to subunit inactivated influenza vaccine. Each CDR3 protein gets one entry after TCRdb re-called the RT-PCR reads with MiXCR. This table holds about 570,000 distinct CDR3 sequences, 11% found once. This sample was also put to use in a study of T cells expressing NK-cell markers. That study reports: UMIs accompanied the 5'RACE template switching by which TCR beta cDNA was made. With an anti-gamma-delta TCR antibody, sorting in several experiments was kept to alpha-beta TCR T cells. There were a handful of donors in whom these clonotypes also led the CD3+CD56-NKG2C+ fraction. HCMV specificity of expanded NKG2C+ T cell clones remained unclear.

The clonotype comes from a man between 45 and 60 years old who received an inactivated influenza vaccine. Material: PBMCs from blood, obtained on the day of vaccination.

The CDR3 reads CASSSIAWGSSYEQYF. As DNA, the CDR3 is TGTGCCAGCAGTTCCATAGCTTGGGGGAGCTCCTACGAGCAGTACTTC. V usage is TRBV27 and J usage is TRBJ2-7, with D tentatively TRBD1 or TRBD2 (5 bases each). Germline V lookup: CDR1 MNHEY, CDR2 SMNVEV (reference sequence). The CDR3 runs 16 residues. The V and J ends lost 4 bases and 0 bases respectively, with 16 bases between them.